The entry that follows covers one T cell receptor beta chain sequence. This entry comes from a study of blood T cell repertoires in COVID-19. Across the study: Some COVID-19 samples were acute and others convalescent; all came from the United States, Italy and Spain. PBMCs, B-cell-depleted T cells, or T cells were the source of the cDNA or gDNA that made up the material.

The data were produced by immunoSEQ multiplex PCR, yet TCRdb's version contains in-frame clones alone and is incomplete. This sample yields roughly 320,000 clones, of which 65% to 90% are seen a single time; around 4.6% belongs to the top ten. The sequence came from a young man who had recovered from COVID-19. Sequenced: PBMCs or T cells enriched from blood (not recorded which).

CDR3: CASSEVVEAQHF. The CDR3 DNA follows: TGTGCCAGCAGTGAAGTGGTAGAAGCCCAGCATTTT. The chain combines TRBV2 with TRBJ1-5; no definite D call. V shed 1 base and J shed 11 bases, with 9 bases lying between them. The germline V gene encodes CDR1 SNHLY and CDR2 FYNNEI. This CDR3 region has 12 residues.